The rows below give T cell receptor beta chains drawn from one sample of a study of cytomegalovirus exposure and HLA in healthy donors. The data were produced by immunoSEQ multiplex PCR, yet TCRdb's version contains in-frame clones alone and is incomplete. Reported are some 130,000 clones; the ten largest clones contain 1.5% to 2%. Sequencing was performed on PBMCs. All receptors derive from a man aged 18 to 35 in good health and CMV-seronegative. Both conserved end residues are part of each CDR3. Each record gives: V gene, J gene, D gene, CDR3 DNA, CDR3 protein. The D gene is left open where the match is weak.

TRBV25-1,TRBJ1-4,NA,TGTGCCAGCAGGGGGCTGGGTGAAAAACTGTTTTTT,CASRGLGEKLFF
TRBV11-3,TRBJ1-1,NA,TGTGCCAGCAGCAGCGTGGACATACTGAACACTGAAGCTTTCTTT,CASSSVDILNTEAFF
TRBV18,TRBJ1-5,NA,TGTGCCAGCTCACCTGGGCAGGTCAATCAGCCCCAGCATTTT,CASSPGQVNQPQHF
TRBV7-2,TRBJ2-7,TRBD2,TGTGCCAGCAGCTTTCCGACTAGCGGGAGATACGAGCAGTACTTC,CASSFPTSGRYEQYF
TRBV15,TRBJ2-3,NA,TGTGCCACCAGCTCCCACCCGGAGCGGGTCACAGATACGCAGTATTTT,CATSSHPERVTDTQYF
TRBV5-6,TRBJ2-2,TRBD2,TGTGCCAGCAGCTTCGGGACTAGCGGGGGGATTGGGACCGGGGAGCTGTTTTTT,CASSFGTSGGIGTGELFF
TRBV18,TRBJ1-1,NA,TGTGCCAGCTCACCATACAGAAACACTGAAGCTTTCTTT,CASSPYRNTEAFF
TRBV7-2,TRBJ2-4,TRBD2,TGTGCCAGCACCTCGGGGGGGGCGGACATTCAGTACTTC,CASTSGGADIQYF
TRBV19,TRBJ1-1,TRBD1,TGTGCCAGTAGGCGCGACAGGGGGCATCGAATCGTGGAAGCTTTCTTT,CASRRDRGHRIVEAFF
TRBV10-3,TRBJ1-4,TRBD1,TGTGCCATCAGTGATCCTCTAGATACAGGGGTGGATGAAAAACTGTTTTTT,CAISDPLDTGVDEKLFF
TRBV7-9,TRBJ2-7,NA,TGTGCCAGCAGCTCCAAACAAGACGGCTCAGCTAGGGAGCAGTACTTC,CASSSKQDGSAREQYF
TRBV2,TRBJ1-5,NA,TGTGCCAGCAGGATCCGCCCGGAGGGGTGGCAGCCCCAGCATTTT,CASRIRPEGWQPQHF
TRBV29-1,TRBJ2-3,NA,TGCAGCGTTGTTCGGACTCTGAGCACAGATACGCAGTATTTT,CSVVRTLSTDTQYF
TRBV9,TRBJ2-7,TRBD2,TGTGCCAGCAGCGTAGAAGGTAGCGGGGCGATAGGCTACGAGCAGTACTTC,CASSVEGSGAIGYEQYF
TRBV11-3,TRBJ2-7,TRBD2,TGTGCCAGCAGCTTAGGATCAGCGGGGGTGGGGGAGCAGTACTTC,CASSLGSAGVGEQYF
TRBV18,TRBJ1-5,NA,TGTGCCAGCTCAGCCACCGTTGCGGGGGCAGGGAATCAGCCCCAGCATTTT,CASSATVAGAGNQPQHF
TRBV7-8,TRBJ2-2,NA,TGTGCCAGCAGCTTAGAGGGGTTGCCCGGGGAGCTGTTTTTT,CASSLEGLPGELFF
TRBV7-3,TRBJ2-7,NA,TGTGCCAGCAGCTTAGAAAGCGGGCCTTACCCCTACGAGCAGTACTTC,CASSLESGPYPYEQYF
TRBV7-2,TRBJ1-6,NA,TGTGCCAGCAGCTTAGTAGTTGGAACAGGGTCGGGTTCACCCCTCCACTTT,CASSLVVGTGSGSPLHF
TRBV28,TRBJ1-4,NA,TGTGCCAGCAGCCTTTCCCGGGGAAGTAATGAAAAACTGTTTTTT,CASSLSRGSNEKLFF
TRBV27,TRBJ1-4,NA,TGTGCCAGCAAGGACAGATGGAATGAAAAACTGTTTTTT,CASKDRWNEKLFF
TRBV9,TRBJ2-3,NA,TGTGCCAGCAGCAATCAGGGTTTGGGCACAGATACGCAGTATTTT,CASSNQGLGTDTQYF
TRBV5-8,TRBJ1-3,NA,TGTGCCAGCAGTGTCCGAACGGGGTTTCGAAACACCATATATTTT,CASSVRTGFRNTIYF
TRBV7-7,TRBJ2-3,NA,TGTGCCAGCAGTCAGGAGGGGGCCGCTCGGGTGGATACGCAGTATTTT,CASSQEGAARVDTQYF
TRBV29-1,TRBJ2-7,NA,TGCAGCGTTGAGGGACACTCCTACGAGCAGTACTTC,CSVEGHSYEQYF
TRBV5-1,TRBJ2-2,NA,TGCGCCAGCAGCTTGGATGGTCAGGGTATCTTTGCCGGGGAGCTGTTTTTT,CASSLDGQGIFAGELFF
TRBV7-9,TRBJ1-2,NA,TGTGCCAGCAGCTTAAACCCGGACAGTGGCTACACCTTC,CASSLNPDSGYTF
TRBV7-9,TRBJ2-1,NA,TGTGCCAGCAGCGAGGAGCAGTTCTTC,CASSEEQFF
TRBV7-9,TRBJ2-6,TRBD1,TGTGCCAGCAGCCTAGGGCCGGGACAGGGGAGGCCTGGGGCCAACGTCCTGACTTTC,CASSLGPGQGRPGANVLTF
TRBV27,TRBJ2-7,TRBD1,TGTGCCAGCAGTCTACACAGGGGGCCTTACTACGAGCAGTACTTC,CASSLHRGPYYEQYF
TRBV9,TRBJ2-1,NA,TGTGCCAGCAGCGTAGCTACAACTACCTCGGATTTTTTCTACAATGAGCAGTTCTTC,CASSVATTTSDFFYNEQFF
TRBV5-1,TRBJ2-7,TRBD1,TGCGCCAGCAGCGTAGGACAGGGGATACACGAGCAGTACTTC,CASSVGQGIHEQYF
TRBV9,TRBJ2-1,TRBD2,TGTGCCAGCAGCTCCAGACTAGCGGGAGGATATAATGAGCAGTTCTTC,CASSSRLAGGYNEQFF
TRBV9,TRBJ1-3,NA,TGTGCCAGCAGCGCGCAGGGAACTGGAAACACCATATATTTT,CASSAQGTGNTIYF
TRBV28,TRBJ1-1,NA,TGTGCCAGCGGGAAACCTTGGAGGGAGAACACTGAAGCTTTCTTT,CASGKPWRENTEAFF
TRBV2,TRBJ2-2,TRBD1,TGTGCCAGCCTAACAGGGGGCTGGACCGGGGAGCTGTTTTTT,CASLTGGWTGELFF
TRBV30,TRBJ2-2,TRBD1,TGTGCCTGGAGTAAGAAGGGGGCTGGCACCGGGGAGCTGTTTTTT,CAWSKKGAGTGELFF
TRBV5-4,TRBJ2-3,TRBD1,TGTGCCAGCAGCTTGGGGGACAGGGGGCACACAGATACGCAGTATTTT,CASSLGDRGHTDTQYF
TRBV9,TRBJ2-7,NA,TGTGCCAGCAGCCCCACCGGGGGAGGGGGGGGCGAGCAGTACTTC,CASSPTGGGGGEQYF
TRBV4-3,TRBJ1-1,NA,TGCGCCAGCAGCCAAGCCCGATTTGGAGGGTGGAACACTGAAGCTTTCTTT,CASSQARFGGWNTEAFF
TRBV27,TRBJ1-1,NA,TGTGCCAGCTCCCTAATGGGGGGGAACACTGAAGCTTTCTTT,CASSLMGGNTEAFF
TRBV5-6,TRBJ1-1,TRBD1,TGTGCCAGCAGCCCCGTGGACAGGGGCAAGAACACTGAAGCTTTCTTT,CASSPVDRGKNTEAFF
TRBV7-2,TRBJ2-5,NA,TGTGCCAGCAGCTTAGGGGCTAGCAGGGGCCCACGGACCCAGTACTTC,CASSLGASRGPRTQYF
TRBV6-6,TRBJ1-1,NA,TGTGCCAGCAGCAGCCGGGGGGAGGGTGGAAACACTGAAGCTTTCTTT,CASSSRGEGGNTEAFF
TRBV4-3,TRBJ2-4,NA,TGCGCCAGCAGCCAAGCCCGAGGACTAGCCAAAAACATTCAGTACTTC,CASSQARGLAKNIQYF
TRBV5-4,TRBJ1-1,NA,TGTGCCAGCAGCACTACGACAGGAAAAGATTTCTTT,CASSTTTGKDFF
TRBV30,TRBJ1-6,NA,TGTGCCTGGGATTACTCATCTCACTCCTATAATTCACCCCTCCACTTT,CAWDYSSHSYNSPLHF
TRBV5-4,TRBJ2-6,NA,TGTGCCAGCAGGAAACAGGACTCTGGGGCCAACGTCCTGACTTTC,CASRKQDSGANVLTF
TRBV7-9,TRBJ2-5,NA,TGTGCCAGCAGCCCGGTTCAAGAGACCCAGTACTTC,CASSPVQETQYF
TRBV19,TRBJ2-7,TRBD2,TGTGCCAGTAGTGATGGGGCTAGCGGGAGCGTCGAGCAGTACTTC,CASSDGASGSVEQYF
TRBV7-3,TRBJ2-3,NA,TGTGCCAGCAGCTCGAGGAGGGACTTCACAGATACGCAGTATTTT,CASSSRRDFTDTQYF
TRBV18,TRBJ2-1,TRBD1,TGTGCCAGTACTCTAACAGGGGATGGTGAGCAGTTCTTC,CASTLTGDGEQFF
TRBV28,TRBJ1-2,NA,TGTGCCAGCACCGTCAGGGTCGATGCTAACTATGGCTACACCTTC,CASTVRVDANYGYTF
TRBV7-8,TRBJ2-2,NA,TGTGCCAGCAGCCTACTAGCTCTCGGGGAGCTGTTTTTT,CASSLLALGELFF
TRBV6-6,TRBJ1-4,NA,TGTGCCAGCAATTGGGTCGGGGTTGGTAATGAAAAACTGTTTTTT,CASNWVGVGNEKLFF